This T cell receptor (beta chain) was recovered during a study of blood T cell repertoires in COVID-19. Study summary: Some COVID-19 samples were acute and others convalescent; all came from the United States, Italy and Spain. PBMCs, B-cell-depleted T cells, or T cells provided the cDNA or gDNA that made up the material.

Per the study methods: By means of reference gene primer amplification, nucleated cell counts were estimated. The assay was immunoSEQ multiplex PCR, and TCRdb's table has in-frame clones only and misses some. D and trimming were read from the DNA, whereas the V and J calls and clone size are those reported in that table. This table holds over 40,000 clones, about 90% found once. Only one count was recorded for this clone. Per the germline V gene, CDR1 is SGHVS and CDR2 is FQNEAQ. The CDR3 has 15 residues. Trimming took 5 bases from V and 0 from J; bases not matched to a gene: 6. The specimen sequenced was peripheral blood. V is TRBV7-8 and J is TRBJ2-7; 8 bases line up with TRBD2. The TCR comes from a human donor in a cohort sampled during active COVID-19. CDR3 residues: CASSRSGAGSYEQYF. The CDR3 DNA reads as TGTGCCAGCAGCCGTAGCGGGGCTGGCTCCTACGAGCAGTACTTC.